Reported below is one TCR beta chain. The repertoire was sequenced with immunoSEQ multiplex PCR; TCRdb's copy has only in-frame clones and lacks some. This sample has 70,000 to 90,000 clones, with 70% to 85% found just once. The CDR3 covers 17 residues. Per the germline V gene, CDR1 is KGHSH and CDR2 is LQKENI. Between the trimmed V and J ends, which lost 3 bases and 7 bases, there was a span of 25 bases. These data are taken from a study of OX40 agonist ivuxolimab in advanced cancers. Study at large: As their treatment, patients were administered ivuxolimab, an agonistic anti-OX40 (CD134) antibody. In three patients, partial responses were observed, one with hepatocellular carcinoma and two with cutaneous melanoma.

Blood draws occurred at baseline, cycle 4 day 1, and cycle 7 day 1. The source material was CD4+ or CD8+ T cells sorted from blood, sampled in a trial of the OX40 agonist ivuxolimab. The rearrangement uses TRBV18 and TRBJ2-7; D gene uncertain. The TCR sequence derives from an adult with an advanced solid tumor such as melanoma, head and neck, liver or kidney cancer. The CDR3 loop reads CASSPLDPGPPPREQYF. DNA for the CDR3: TGTGCCAGCTCACCGCTCGACCCGGGCCCCCCCCCGAGGGAGCAGTACTTC.